The 3 T cell receptor beta chains below were found in one sample sequenced in a study of blood T cell repertoires in COVID-19. Here immunoSEQ multiplex PCR was the method, and the copy in TCRdb shows in-frame clones only, minus some. The data hold around 100,000 clones, with 70% to 85% observed a single time. Material for sequencing was peripheral blood. The receptors come from a human donor in a cohort sampled during active COVID-19.

The chain is built from TRBV27 and TRBJ2-1; TRBD1 agrees at 9 bases. V was pared by 3 bases and J by 7 bases, with 13 bases of the junction left unmatched. The CDR3 is made up of 17 amino acids. Germline V CDR1 and CDR2: MNHEY, SMNVEV (reference sequence). CDR3 region: CASSFPILDRGENEQFF. The CDR3 nucleotides read TGTGCCAGCAGTTTCCCCATTCTCGACAGGGGGGAAAATGAGCAGTTCTTC.

The count of this clone is one. This chain connects TRBV6-4 to TRBJ2-3; TRBD2 might be the D (5 bases). The CDR3 runs 16 residues. CDR1 is MRHNA and CDR2 is SNTAGT in the germline V gene. V was trimmed by 6 bases and J by 1 base, leaving 17 bases between them. In DNA form, the CDR3 reads TGTGCCAGCAGCGCCAGGACTCCTGAAGGCACAGATACGCAGTATTTT. Translated, it gives CASSARTPEGTDTQYF.

The chain carries TRBV7-2 and TRBJ1-2; D might be TRBD1 (5 bases). V lost 1 base and J lost 0, with 12 bases in between. Germline V CDR1 and CDR2: SGHTA, FQGNSA. The CDR3 covers 16 residues. The CDR3 DNA follows: TGTGCCAGCAGCTTAGGCCCCTCGGGGGCTAACTATGGCTACACCTTC. Translating it yields CASSLGPSGANYGYTF.